The 25 T cell receptor beta chains below all came from one sample that was sequenced in a study of identical twins. TCRdb redid the calling of the 5' RACE reads with MiXCR, one entry per CDR3 protein. The top ten hold roughly 1.5% of the sample, which has nearly 900,000 distinct CDR3 sequences, roughly an eighth seen once. The sample also formed part of further work on yellow fever vaccine responses in identical twins.

The source material was PBMCs. Receptor source: a woman aged 18 to 35 in good health.

The gene calls are TRBV5-1 and TRBJ2-5; 7 nucleotides agree with TRBD1. CDR3 size: 16 residues. Germline CDR1 reads SGHRS; CDR2 reads YFSETQ. Trimming took 0 bases from V and 2 from J; bases not matched to a gene: 7. CDR3 region: CASSLEAGGIQETQYF. The CDR3 DNA reads as TGCGCCAGCAGCTTGGAGGCAGGGGGTATTCAAGAGACCCAGTACTTC. Full variable domain (rest looked up from reference TRBV5-1 and TRBJ2-5): KAGVTQTPRYLIKTRGQQVTLSCSPISGHRSVSWYQQTPGQGLQFLFEYFSETQRNKGNFPGRFSGRQFSNSRSEMNVSTLELGDSALYLCASSLEAGGIQETQYFGPGTRLLVL.

The chain is built from TRBV27 and TRBJ1-1; D unresolved. Trimming took off 3 bases at V and 3 bases at J, with 14 bases between the two ends. CDR1 is MNHEY and CDR2 is SMNVEV in the germline V gene (reference sequence). This CDR3 is 15 amino acids long. In DNA, the CDR3 is TGTGCCAGCAGTTTCCACCCTGCCCCGGACACTGAAGCTTTCTTT. This encodes CASSFHPAPDTEAFF.

This clonotype showed up many times. The chain couples TRBV11-2 to TRBJ2-3; tentatively, D is TRBD2 (6 bases). This CDR3 region has 17 residues. With 5 bases removed from V and 5 bases from J, the gap between germline ends came to 23 bases. The germline V gene encodes CDR1 SGHAT and CDR2 FQNNGV. CDR3 bases: TGTGCCAGCAGCCCGCGCTCCCCCAGCGGAGGGAGAGATACGCAGTATTTT. Its translation is CASSPRSPSGGRDTQYF.

This clonotype was observed many times. The rearrangement joins TRBV20-1 to TRBJ2-7, with D unresolved. Trimming pared 6 bases from V and 0 bases from J, leaving 15 bases between. CDR1 is DFQATT, CDR2 SNEGSKA, per germline (reference sequence). The CDR3 totals 14 residues. The CDR3 loop is CSARNPESSYEQYV. For the CDR3, the DNA is TGCAGTGCCCGTAATCCCGAAAGCTCCTACGAGCAGTACGTC.

Only a few counts were recorded for this clonotype. The rearrangement uses TRBV28 and TRBJ1-5, with D tentatively TRBD1 (5 bases). Trimming removed 6 bases from V and 9 bases from J, with 27 bases in between. The germline CDR1 and CDR2 sequences are MDHEN and SYDVKM. This CDR3 contains 17 residues. CDR3 bases: TGTGCCAGCAGCCCGAGGAAAAACGGGACGGAGGTTATGCCCCAGCATTTT. It specifies CASSPRKNGTEVMPQHF.

The rearrangement links TRBV12-3 or TRBV12-4 to TRBJ1-3, with D perhaps matching TRBD1 (5 bases). CDR3 length: 15 amino acids. V gave up 2 bases and J gave up 2 bases, with 10 bases separating them. CDR3 bases: TGTGCCAGCAGTTTAAGGTCAGGGACTGGAAACACCATATATTTT. Translation gives CASSLRSGTGNTIYF.

This clonotype was observed a handful of times. The V and J genes are TRBV5-1 and TRBJ2-5; D is uncertain. This CDR3 spans 14 amino acids. From germline, CDR1 is SGHRS and CDR2 YFSETQ. The V end lost 1 base, the J end lost 4 bases, and 11 bases lay between the germline ends. The CDR3 loop is CASSLRARRETQYF. The CDR3 DNA is TGCGCCAGCAGCTTGAGAGCGAGGAGAGAGACCCAGTACTTC.

A few counts support this clonotype. V and J are TRBV12-3 or TRBV12-4 and TRBJ2-7; 8 bases fit TRBD2. J gave up 5 bases and V 6 bases, and 9 bases lay outside the gene matches. This CDR3 is 14 amino acids long. CDR3 amino acids: CASRGTGGLDEQYF. The CDR3 DNA sequence: TGTGCCAGCAGGGGCACGGGGGGGTTGGACGAGCAGTACTTC.

This clonotype was detected ten times or more. CDR3 DNA sequence: TGCGCCAGCGTACCGGGACAGGGCCTGAACACTGAAGCTTTCTTT. It encodes CASVPGQGLNTEAFF. This rearrangement joins TRBV5-1 to TRBJ1-1, with 9 nucleotides matching TRBD1. The CDR3 is 15 residues long. The germline gives CDR1 SGHRS, CDR2 YFSETQ. J lost 0 bases, V lost 7 bases, and 7 bases had no gene match.

The CDR3 nucleotides are TGTGCCAGCAGTTTTGGGGCGACAGGGGCCGAGACCCAGTACTTC. This translates into CASSFGATGAETQYF. V usage is TRBV27 and J usage is TRBJ2-5; 8 bases are a match to TRBD1. Germline V gene lookup returns CDR1 MNHEY and CDR2 SMNVEV (reference sequence). The CDR3 sequence is 15 residues long. The ends lost 3 bases at V and 5 bases at J; junction bases unmatched: 8.

This clonotype was detected only a few times. The chain joins TRBV24-1 to TRBJ2-3; 10 bases fit TRBD1. Trimming took 4 bases from V and 5 from J; bases not matched to a gene: 8. Germline CDR1 is KGHDR and CDR2 is SFDVKD. The CDR3 runs 16 residues. In nucleotides, the CDR3 is TGTGCCACCAGTGACTCCGCCGACAGGGGGCAAGATACGCAGTATTTT. It yields the protein CATSDSADRGQDTQYF.

In this sample, this clonotype turned up a few times. The chain is built from TRBV12-3 or TRBV12-4 and TRBJ2-7; D possibly corresponds to TRBD2 (5 bases). The CDR3 loop spans 13 amino acids. V lost 7 bases to trimming and J lost 3 bases, with 13 bases between them. The CDR3, as DNA: TGTGCCAGCAAACCGGGGAATAACTACGAGCAGTACTTC. Its translation: CASKPGNNYEQYF.

The table lists this clonotype with a few counts. The rearrangement joins TRBV28 to TRBJ2-7; D might be TRBD1 (6 bases). V shed 2 bases and J shed 5 bases, with 19 bases lying between them. The germline V gene has CDR1 MDHEN and CDR2 SYDVKM. This CDR3 has 16 amino acids. The CDR3 region has the DNA TGTGCCAGCAGTTTAACCCCGGGACATAGACGAAACGAGCAGTACTTC. Its protein product is CASSLTPGHRRNEQYF.

J is TRBJ2-1 and V is TRBV10-3, with D perhaps matching TRBD2 (5 bases). The CDR3 spans 13 residues. The germline V and J ends were trimmed by 3 bases and 8 bases, with 11 bases remaining between them. CDR1 is ENHRY, CDR2 SYGVKD, per germline. CDR3 sequence: CAISDHKADEQFF. The CDR3 DNA reads TGTGCCATCAGTGATCACAAAGCGGATGAGCAGTTCTTC.

In DNA, the CDR3 is TGCAGTGCCACGATATCCTATAATTCACCCCTCCACTTT. The encoded protein is CSATISYNSPLHF. The chain carries TRBV20-1 and TRBJ1-6; D ambiguous. Germline CDR1 DFQATT, CDR2 SNEGSKA (reference sequence). The length of the CDR3 is 13 residues. Trimming cost V 6 bases and J 1 base, with 7 bases left between them.

The chain has TRBV6-2 or TRBV6-3 and TRBJ2-1, with a weak D call TRBD2 (7 bases). V gave up 5 bases and J gave up 6 bases, with 23 bases separating them. The germline gives CDR1 MNHEY, CDR2 SVGEGT. The CDR3 has 17 amino acids. The CDR3 region has the DNA TGTGCCAGCAGTACAAGGGGGGGAACCCGTCTGGGCAATGAGCAGTTCTTC. Encoded protein: CASSTRGGTRLGNEQFF.

The chain employs TRBV6-1 and TRBJ2-2, with TRBD2 identical over 13 bases. Germline CDR1 is MNHNS and CDR2 is SASEGT. Trimming at V came to 6 bases and at J to 5 bases, leaving 9 bases not matched to a gene. This CDR3 is built from 17 residues. The CDR3 sequence: CASRNIGTSGETGELFF. The CDR3 DNA sequence: TGTGCCAGCAGGAACATAGGGACTAGCGGGGAAACCGGGGAGCTGTTTTTT.

The gene calls are TRBV28 and TRBJ2-7, with D uncertain. V was trimmed by 10 bases and J by 2 bases, leaving 15 bases between them. The CDR3 runs 13 residues. From germline, CDR1 is MDHEN and CDR2 SYDVKM. The CDR3 DNA reads as TGTGCCACCATGCGTACCTCTACCTACGAGCAGTACGTC. It translates to CATMRTSTYEQYV.

The V call is TRBV11-3, the J call TRBJ2-1; 9 bases map to TRBD2. CDR1 is SGHNT, CDR2 YENEEA, per germline. This CDR3 has 14 amino acids. V shed 4 bases and J 11 bases; nucleotides not matched to a gene: 9. CDR3 residues: CASSSTGTSLQQFF. The CDR3 coding sequence is TGTGCCAGCAGCTCGACCGGGACTAGCCTGCAGCAGTTCTTC.

This clonotype was observed at least ten times. This sequence joins TRBV10-2 and TRBJ2-7; 14 bases agree with TRBD2. The CDR3 extends over 17 amino acids. Germline V gene lookup returns CDR1 WSHSY and CDR2 SAAADI. With V trimmed by 7 bases and J by 0 bases, 8 bases remained unmatched. The chain's CDR3 is CASTGLAGANPSYEQYF. The DNA of the CDR3 is TGCGCCAGCACGGGACTAGCGGGAGCCAATCCCTCCTACGAGCAGTACTTC.

V and J are TRBV6-7 and TRBJ2-1, with D hard to call. TRBV6-7 is classed as an ORF, of uncertain function. Trimming took off 5 bases at V and 0 bases at J, with 11 bases between the two ends. This CDR3 contains 15 residues. CDR3: CASSNRNSSYNEQFF. As DNA, the CDR3 is TGTGCCAGCAGTAACCGGAATAGCTCCTACAATGAGCAGTTCTTC.

This clonotype occurred once. The V and J genes are TRBV20-1 and TRBJ2-1; 10 nucleotides match TRBD2. The CDR3 loop spans 13 amino acids. In germline, CDR1 is DFQATT, CDR2 SNEGSKA (reference sequence). Unmatched junction bases numbered 7, after V lost 6 bases and J lost 8 bases. The CDR3 bases are TGCAGTGCCCCTGAGCGGGGGGGGTATGAGCAGTTCTTC. The encoded protein is CSAPERGGYEQFF.

The V call is TRBV3-1, the J call TRBJ2-5; TRBD1 aligns across 7 bases. Trimming removed 3 bases from V and 4 bases from J; junction bases left unmatched: 11. The germline gives CDR1 LGHDT, CDR2 YNNKEL (reference sequence). The CDR3 is 16 amino acids. The CDR3 spells CASSQYREKGAETQYF. CDR3 DNA: TGTGCCAGCAGCCAGTACAGGGAGAAGGGGGCAGAGACCCAGTACTTC.

The chain recombines TRBV2 with TRBJ2-3; possible D gene TRBD2, 5 bases. The CDR3 has 14 amino acids. The germline V gene has CDR1 SNHLY and CDR2 FYNNEI. The V end was cut by 5 bases, the J end by 1 base, with 10 bases between. The CDR3 DNA reads as TGTGCCAGCAGTAGAGAGGGTGGCACAGATACGCAGTATTTT. Its translation: CASSREGGTDTQYF. The full variable domain, in which reference TRBV2 and TRBJ2-3 provide the parts outside the CDR3, is EPEVTQTPSHQVTQMGQEVILRCVPISNHLYFYWYRQILGQKVEFLVSFYNNEISEKSEIFDDQFSVERPDGSNFTLKIRSTKLEDSAMYFCASSREGGTDTQYFGPGTRLTVL.

This clonotype was seen many times. This rearrangement joins TRBV20-1 to TRBJ1-1; D ambiguous. CDR3 length: 14 amino acids. Germline lookup yields CDR1 DFQATT and CDR2 SNEGSKA (reference sequence). V was clipped by 5 bases and J by 4 bases, with 17 bases between them. CDR3 sequence: CSAAIRFSGTEAFF. CDR3 nucleotides: TGCAGTGCTGCAATAAGGTTTTCTGGCACTGAAGCTTTCTTT.